The 17 T cell receptor beta chains presented below share a single source sample, sequenced in a study of shared clonotypes between healthy human individuals. Some clones are missing from TCRdb's copy, which holds only in-frame ones; the method was immunoSEQ multiplex PCR. The sample lists 470,000 or so clones; almost 80% were seen once. The sequencing sample was made of PBMCs. The receptor source for this set is a woman aged 40 to 49 in good health. Some clones in this sample may be carry-over from other donors' samples.

The gene calls are TRBV6-5 and TRBJ2-1, with D unclear. The CDR3 extends over 12 amino acids. Trimming cost V 2 bases and J 10 bases, with 9 bases left between them. Per germline, CDR1 MNHEY and CDR2 SVGAGI. The chain's CDR3 is CASSYDQEEQFF. In DNA form, the CDR3 reads TGTGCCAGCAGTTACGACCAGGAGGAGCAGTTCTTC.

The chain recombines TRBV2 with TRBJ2-1, with D possibly matching TRBD1 (5 bases). V lost 6 bases and J 8 bases, leaving 11 bases between the germline ends. The CDR3 runs to 12 residues. CDR1 and CDR2 from the germline V gene are SNHLY and FYNNEI. DNA for the CDR3: TGTGCCAGCAGGCCCGTAGGGGATGAGCAGTTCTTC. Translated, it gives CASRPVGDEQFF. Filled out from reference TRBV2 and TRBJ2-1, the complete variable domain reads EPEVTQTPSHQVTQMGQEVILRCVPISNHLYFYWYRQILGQKVEFLVSFYNNEISEKSEIFDDQFSVERPDGSNFTLKIRSTKLEDSAMYFCASRPVGDEQFFGPGTRLTVL.

The rearrangement links TRBV11-1 to TRBJ2-2; weak D call: TRBD2 (6 bases). Germline CDR1 is SGHAT and CDR2 is FQDESV (reference sequence). The CDR3 extends over 14 amino acids. Between the trimmed V and J ends, which lost 6 bases and 4 bases, there was a span of 12 bases. Here the CDR3 reads CASRDTSSTGELFF. The CDR3 bases are TGTGCCAGCAGGGACACTAGCAGCACCGGGGAGCTGTTTTTT.

This clone has just a few counts. The genes are TRBV7-9 and TRBJ2-3, with 11 bases that match TRBD2. The CDR3 spans 16 residues. Looked up from germline, CDR1 is SEHNR and CDR2 is FQNEAQ (reference sequence). Germline trimming cut 5 bases from V and 2 bases from J; bases unmatched to any gene: 6. The CDR3 nucleotides read TGTGCCAGCAGCCCCGGACTAGCGGGTATCACAGATACGCAGTATTTT. Protein product: CASSPGLAGITDTQYF.

The chain links TRBV7-9 to TRBJ2-2; TRBD2 aligns across 11 bases. The CDR3 loop spans 16 amino acids. Germline V lookup: CDR1 SEHNR, CDR2 FQNEAQ (reference sequence). V shed 5 bases, J shed 6 bases, and the junction held 8 bases outside the gene matches. In nucleotides, the CDR3 is TGTGCCAGCAGCCAACTCCCGGGACTAGCGGCCGGGGAGCTGTTTTTT. Amino acid sequence: CASSQLPGLAAGELFF.

The V call is TRBV6-5, the J call TRBJ2-7; the match to TRBD2 covers 9 bases. Trimming removed 0 bases from V and 7 bases from J; junction bases left unmatched: 7. This CDR3 comprises 15 residues. The germline CDR1 and CDR2 sequences are MNHEY and SVGAGI. The CDR3 is CASSYSSGSHGEQYF. CDR3 in DNA: TGTGCCAGCAGTTACTCTAGCGGGAGCCACGGGGAGCAGTACTTC.

Worth noting for this clone: The sample carries other DNA sequences with the same CDR3. The chain has TRBV2 and TRBJ1-5, with TRBD1 identical over 7 bases. Looked up from germline, CDR1 is SNHLY and CDR2 is FYNNEI. The trim removed 6 bases at V and 1 base at J, leaving 6 bases unmatched. CDR3 size: 15 residues. CDR3 sequence: CASSLNRGSNQPQHF. The CDR3 DNA reads TGTGCCAGCAGCCTAAACAGGGGCAGCAATCAGCCCCAGCATTTT. Complete variable domain (other parts from reference TRBV2 and TRBJ1-5): EPEVTQTPSHQVTQMGQEVILRCVPISNHLYFYWYRQILGQKVEFLVSFYNNEISEKSEIFDDQFSVERPDGSNFTLKIRSTKLEDSAMYFCASSLNRGSNQPQHFGDGTRLSIL.

The chain couples TRBV10-3 to TRBJ2-1; D ambiguous. CDR1 and CDR2 from the germline V gene are ENHRY and SYGVKD. V lost 7 bases and J 3 bases, leaving 4 bases between the germline ends. The CDR3 extends over 11 amino acids. The chain's CDR3 is CAIKNYNEQFF. Written as DNA, the CDR3 is TGTGCCATCAAGAACTACAATGAGCAGTTCTTC.

This clone was observed at least ten times. The rearrangement links TRBV5-4 to TRBJ2-6; D not resolved. The CDR3 has 15 amino acids. Germline-derived CDR1 and CDR2 are SGHNT and YYREEE (reference sequence). The germline V and J ends were trimmed by 3 bases and 0 bases, with 7 bases remaining between them. The CDR3 here is CASSYLLSGANVLTF. The CDR3, as DNA: TGTGCCAGCAGCTACCTTCTCTCTGGGGCCAACGTCCTGACTTTC.

This clone has a handful of counts. This sequence joins TRBV28 and TRBJ2-7; TRBD1 agrees at 7 bases. V was pared by 5 bases and J by 4 bases, with 11 bases of the junction left unmatched. The CDR3 runs 15 residues. Germline values: CDR1 MDHEN, CDR2 SYDVKM. CDR3 sequence reads: CASSGRQGVLYEQYF. The CDR3 nucleotides read TGTGCCAGCAGTGGACGACAGGGAGTGTTGTACGAGCAGTACTTC.

The chain uses TRBV18 and TRBJ1-4; D remains unclear. The CDR3 is 14 residues long. The ends were cut back, 1 base at V and 0 bases at J, with 3 bases in the middle. The germline gives CDR1 KGHSH, CDR2 LQKENI. The CDR3 nucleotides are TGTGCCAGCTCACCACGGGCAACTAATGAAAAACTGTTTTTT. Translating gives CASSPRATNEKLFF.

V and J are TRBV5-6 and TRBJ2-3; 10 positions agree with TRBD2. The CDR3 is 14 residues long. V trimming: 4 bases; J trimming: 1 base; junction bases outside the gene matches: 0. Germline V gives CDR1 SGHDT, CDR2 YYEEEE. The CDR3 here is CASSGTSGTDTQYF. The DNA of the CDR3 is TGTGCCAGCAGCGGGACTAGCGGCACAGATACGCAGTATTTT.

The chain uses TRBV4-3 and TRBJ2-7; perhaps TRBD1 as D (5 bases). Per the germline V gene, CDR1 is LGHNA and CDR2 is YSLEER. Trimming shortened V by 0 bases and J by 2 bases, and 11 bases separated the two germline ends. There are 15 residues in the CDR3. The CDR3 DNA follows: TGCGCCAGCAGCCAAGAGTTAGGGGTGGCCTACGAGCAGTACTTC. This sequence encodes CASSQELGVAYEQYF.

The chain couples TRBV30 to TRBJ1-1, with D possibly TRBD1 on 6 matching bases. The CDR3 contains 15 residues. The V end was cut by 3 bases, the J end by 1 base, with 15 bases between. Germline loops: CDR1 GTSNPN, CDR2 SVGIG (reference sequence). In DNA, the CDR3 is TGTGCCTGGAGCGCCATGACAGGCCGGAACACTGAAGCTTTCTTT. Its translation is CAWSAMTGRNTEAFF.

The chain links TRBV5-1 to TRBJ2-7, with TRBD2 identical over 7 bases. Germline CDR1 and CDR2: SGHRS and YFSETQ. The CDR3 has 14 residues. The V and J ends lost 4 bases and 2 bases, in that order; junction bases with no gene match: 6. CDR3 sequence (DNA): TGCGCCAGCAGCCCTGGGACTAACACCTACGAGCAGTACTTC. This gives the protein CASSPGTNTYEQYF.

Concerning this clone: Other DNA sequences in the same sample also yield this CDR3. The rearrangement uses TRBV18 and TRBJ2-1; 10 bases agree with TRBD1. The CDR3 extends over 15 amino acids. J was trimmed by 4 bases and V by 5 bases; bases with no gene match: 5. CDR1 is KGHSH, CDR2 LQKENI, per germline. The CDR3 reads CASSLGQGLYNEQFF. The CDR3 bases are TGTGCCAGCTCATTGGGACAGGGGTTATACAATGAGCAGTTCTTC.

The chain uses TRBV9 and TRBJ2-1; D might be TRBD1 (5 bases). V was trimmed by 0 bases and J by 2 bases, leaving 9 bases between them. The V gene's germline CDR1 is SGDLS and CDR2 YYNGEE. The CDR3 loop spans 15 amino acids. The CDR3 protein is CASSVVTVPYNEQFF. The DNA for the CDR3 is TGTGCCAGCAGCGTAGTGACAGTCCCCTACAATGAGCAGTTCTTC.